This TCR beta chain was identified during a study of Ad26.COV2.S vaccination and SARS-CoV-2 variants. Data came from immunoSEQ multiplex PCR; TCRdb stores just in-frame clones and leaves some out. The table shows about 350,000 clones, with about 90% occurring only once. CDR1 and CDR2 from the germline V gene are MNHEY and SVGEGT. CDR3 length: 17 amino acids. V was pared by 5 bases and J by 0 bases, with 14 bases between. This clone showed up just once. Its matching antigen is unknown. Study conclusions and caveats: Assessments of TCR breadth and depth may have underestimated the total T cell responses. Following vaccination, spike-specific CD8+ and CD4+ T cell responses reportedly exhibited substantial breadth. Spike-specific TCR breadth in vaccine recipients exceeded that seen in placebo recipients. Across vaccine and placebo recipients, the breadth of non-spike TCRs was similar.

This chain links TRBV6-2 or TRBV6-3 with TRBJ2-6, with TRBD1 as a possible D gene (5 bases). The sequencing here drew on peripheral blood, taken after recovery from COVID-19. This receptor was obtained from a human donor who had recovered from COVID-19. CDR3 DNA: TGTGCCAGCAGTCGCGACAGACTTTTCTCTGGGGCCAACGTCCTGACTTTC. Translation: CASSRDRLFSGANVLTF.